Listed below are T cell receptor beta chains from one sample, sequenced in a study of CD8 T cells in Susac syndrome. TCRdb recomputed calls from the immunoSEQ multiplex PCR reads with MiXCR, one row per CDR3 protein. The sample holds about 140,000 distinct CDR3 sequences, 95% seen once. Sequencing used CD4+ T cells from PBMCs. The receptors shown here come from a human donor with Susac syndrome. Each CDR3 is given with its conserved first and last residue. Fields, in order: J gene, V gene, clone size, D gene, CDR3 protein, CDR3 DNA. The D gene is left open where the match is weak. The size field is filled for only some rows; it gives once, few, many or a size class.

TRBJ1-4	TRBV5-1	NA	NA	CASSLLRGEGEKLFF	TGCGCCAGCAGCTTGTTAAGGGGAGAGGGTGAAAAACTGTTTTTT
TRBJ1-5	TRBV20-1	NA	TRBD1	CSATHGQGFGQPQHF	TGCAGTGCTACCCATGGACAGGGGTTCGGTCAGCCCCAGCATTTT
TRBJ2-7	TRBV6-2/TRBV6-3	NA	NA	CASSSAPGGGSYEQYF	TGTGCCAGCAGTTCGGCGCCCGGGGGTGGTTCCTACGAGCAGTACTTC
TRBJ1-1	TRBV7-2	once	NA	CASRGTTGNTEAFF	TGTGCCAGCAGGGGAACAACGGGGAACACTGAAGCTTTCTTT
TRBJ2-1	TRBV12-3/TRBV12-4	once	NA	CAPPPGDEQFF	TGTGCCCCCCCGCCGGGGGATGAGCAGTTCTTC
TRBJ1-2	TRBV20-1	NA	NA	CSVGGKNYGYTF	TGCAGTGTTGGAGGGAAAAACTATGGCTACACCTTC
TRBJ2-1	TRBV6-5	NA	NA	CASSSWAGAYNEQFF	TGTGCCAGCAGCTCCTGGGCAGGGGCCTACAATGAGCAGTTCTTC
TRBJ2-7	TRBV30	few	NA	CAWSRSGEQYF	TGTGCCTGGAGTCGAAGTGGGGAGCAGTACTTC
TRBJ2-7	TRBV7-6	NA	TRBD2	CASSATTIAGGLYEQYF	TGTGCCAGCAGCGCTACCACCATAGCGGGAGGGCTCTACGAGCAGTACTTC
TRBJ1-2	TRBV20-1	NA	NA	CSARIGLYGYTF	TGCAGTGCACGAATCGGGCTCTATGGCTACACCTTC
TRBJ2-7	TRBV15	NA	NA	CATSRASTRDEQYF	TGTGCCACCAGCAGAGCCTCAACTCGGGACGAGCAGTACTTC
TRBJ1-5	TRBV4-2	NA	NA	CASSQEGTLGQPQHF	TGTGCCAGCAGCCAAGAAGGGACACTGGGGCAGCCCCAGCATTTT
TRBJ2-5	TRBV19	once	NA	CASSTTGPRETQYF	TGTGCCAGTAGTACTACCGGGCCAAGAGAGACCCAGTACTTC
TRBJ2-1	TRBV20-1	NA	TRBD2	CSASGGVNEQFF	TGCAGTGCTAGCGGGGGGGTTAATGAGCAGTTCTTC
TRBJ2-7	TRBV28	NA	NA	CASSMMTYEQYF	TGTGCCAGCAGTATGATGACCTACGAGCAGTACTTC
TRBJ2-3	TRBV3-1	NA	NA	CASSQWSTDTQYF	TGTGCCAGCAGCCAGTGGAGCACAGATACGCAGTATTTT
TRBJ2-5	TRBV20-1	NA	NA	CSANGIVGGSATQYF	TGCAGTGCTAACGGTATCGTGGGGGGAAGTGCGACCCAGTACTTC
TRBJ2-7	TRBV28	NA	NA	CASSFRSRAYEQYF	TGTGCCAGCAGTTTCAGATCCAGGGCCTACGAGCAGTACTTC
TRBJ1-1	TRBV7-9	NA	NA	CASSATITEAFF	TGTGCCAGCAGCGCCACCATCACTGAAGCTTTCTTT
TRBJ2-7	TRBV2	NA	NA	CASSTDRRPIYEQYF	TGTGCCAGCAGTACAGACAGGCGACCTATCTACGAGCAGTACTTC
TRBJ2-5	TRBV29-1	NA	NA	CSAKQETQYF	TGCAGCGCTAAGCAAGAGACCCAGTACTTC
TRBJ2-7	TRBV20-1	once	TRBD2	CSARGRTSGGFSYEQYF	TGCAGTGCTAGAGGTAGGACTAGCGGGGGGTTCTCCTACGAGCAGTACTTC
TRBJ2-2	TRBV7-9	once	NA	CASSDRTANTGELFF	TGTGCCAGCAGCGACCGGACAGCGAACACCGGGGAGCTGTTTTTT
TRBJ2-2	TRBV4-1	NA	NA	CASSRISARTGELFF	TGCGCCAGCAGCCGCATTAGCGCGCGCACCGGGGAGCTGTTTTTT
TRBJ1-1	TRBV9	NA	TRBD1	CASSVDGTENTEAFF	TGTGCCAGCAGCGTAGATGGGACAGAGAACACTGAAGCTTTCTTT
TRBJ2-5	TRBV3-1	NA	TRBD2	CASSHRSGGETQYF	TGTGCCAGCAGCCATCGGAGCGGGGGAGAGACCCAGTACTTC
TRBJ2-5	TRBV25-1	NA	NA	CASSERLETQYF	TGTGCCAGCAGTGAGCGGCTAGAGACCCAGTACTTC
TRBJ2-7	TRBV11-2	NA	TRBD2	CASTIGGRAYEQYF	TGTGCCAGCACCATTGGGGGGAGGGCCTACGAGCAGTACTTC
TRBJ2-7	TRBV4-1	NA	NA	CASSQKSETYEQYF	TGCGCCAGCAGCCAAAAATCCGAAACCTACGAGCAGTACTTC
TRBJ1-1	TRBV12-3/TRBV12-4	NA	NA	CASTPGTGPNTEAFF	TGTGCCAGCACCCCAGGGACGGGACCGAACACTGAAGCTTTCTTT
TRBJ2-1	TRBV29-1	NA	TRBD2	CSVEDLSSGANEQFF	TGCAGCGTTGAAGATCTGTCTAGCGGGGCTAATGAGCAGTTCTTC
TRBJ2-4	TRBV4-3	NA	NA	CASSQDPGTWNIQYF	TGCGCCAGCAGCCAAGATCCCGGGACGTGGAACATTCAGTACTTC
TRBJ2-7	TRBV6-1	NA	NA	CASRTGLWSEQYF	TGTGCCAGCAGGACGGGACTTTGGAGCGAGCAGTACTTC
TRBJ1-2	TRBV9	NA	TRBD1	CASSAYRGRDYGYTF	TGTGCCAGCAGCGCGTACAGGGGGCGCGACTATGGCTACACCTTC
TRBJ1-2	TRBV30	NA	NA	CAWSAERGYGYTF	TGTGCCTGGAGTGCTGAGAGGGGCTATGGCTACACCTTC
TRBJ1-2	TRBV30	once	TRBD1	CAQGEGTGFRYGYTF	TGTGCCCAAGGAGAGGGGACAGGGTTTCGCTATGGCTACACCTTC
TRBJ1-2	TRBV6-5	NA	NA	CASSYTFTAGYGYTF	TGTGCCAGCAGTTACACTTTCACGGCTGGTTATGGCTACACCTTC
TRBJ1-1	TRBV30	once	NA	CAWRGFGDGEAFF	TGTGCCTGGAGGGGGTTCGGGGACGGTGAAGCTTTCTTT
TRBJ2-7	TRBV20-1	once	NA	CSANPASDSYEQYF	TGCAGTGCTAACCCGGCTAGCGACTCCTACGAGCAGTACTTC
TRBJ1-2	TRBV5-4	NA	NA	CASSPGGTNYGYTF	TGTGCCAGCAGCCCGGGCGGGACAAACTATGGCTACACCTTC